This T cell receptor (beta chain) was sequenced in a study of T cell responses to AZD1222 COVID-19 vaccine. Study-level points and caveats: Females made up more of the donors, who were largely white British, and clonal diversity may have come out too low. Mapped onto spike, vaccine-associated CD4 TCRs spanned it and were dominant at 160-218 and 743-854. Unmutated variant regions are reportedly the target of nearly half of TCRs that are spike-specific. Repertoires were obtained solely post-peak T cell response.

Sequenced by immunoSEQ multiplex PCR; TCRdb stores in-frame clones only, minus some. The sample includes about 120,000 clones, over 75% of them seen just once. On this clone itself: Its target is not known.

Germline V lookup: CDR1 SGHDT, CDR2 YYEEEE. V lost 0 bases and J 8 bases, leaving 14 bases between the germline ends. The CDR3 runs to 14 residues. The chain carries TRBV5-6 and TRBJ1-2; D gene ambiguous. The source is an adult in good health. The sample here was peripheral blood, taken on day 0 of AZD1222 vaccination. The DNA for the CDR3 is TGTGCCAGCAGCTTGGATTGGGGAGGGAGCGGCTACACCTTC. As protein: CASSLDWGGSGYTF. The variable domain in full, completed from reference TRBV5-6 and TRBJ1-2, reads DAGVTQSPTHLIKTRGQQVTLRCSPKSGHDTVSWYQQALGQGPQFIFQYYEEEERQRGNFPDRFSGHQFPNYSSELNVNALLLGDSALYLCASSLDWGGSGYTFGSGTRLTVV.